The T cell receptor beta chain described here comes from a study of blood T cell repertoires in COVID-19. Study information: Some COVID-19 samples were acute and others convalescent; all came from the United States, Italy and Spain. T cells, B-cell-depleted T cells, or PBMCs provided the cDNA or gDNA that served as material.

Source study methods: The assay estimated nucleated cells by amplifying reference gene primers. The table came from immunoSEQ multiplex PCR; TCRdb's copy has only in-frame clones and leaves some out. V and J calls and clone size come straight from that table; D and trimming were deduced from the DNA. The sample yields fewer than 140,000 clones, 70% to 85% seen once. The length of the CDR3 is 13 residues. Germline trimming cut 3 bases from V and 5 bases from J; bases unmatched to any gene: 3. Germline values: CDR1 SGHNT, CDR2 YENEEA. The chain recombines TRBV11-3 with TRBJ2-5, with 7 bases fitting TRBD1. The clonotype originates from a woman aged 55-75 years with acute or convalescent COVID-19. Sequencing was done on a sample of peripheral blood. CDR3 loop: CASSFTGVETQYF. The CDR3, as DNA: TGTGCCAGCAGCTTTACAGGGGTCGAGACCCAGTACTTC.